This TCR beta chain is from a study of beta chain features in type 1 diabetes. General observations from the study: In every one of the four CD4+ subsets, TCRB CDR3s were moderately but significantly shorter in Type 1 diabetes patients.

Sequencing targeted expressed TCRB transcripts, as all isolated RNA had been reverse transcribed. Method: immunoSEQ multiplex PCR; TCRdb's copy keeps in-frame clones and lacks some. This sample has hundreds of thousands of clones, with about 14% found just once. It was via CD45RO/CCR7/CD25/CD127/CD95/CD27 that CD4+ naive, central memory, regulatory and stem cell-like memory cells were sorted. The CDR3 is made up of 15 amino acids. The trim removed 6 bases at V and 8 bases at J, leaving 13 bases unmatched. Germline V CDR1 and CDR2: MGHDK, SYGVNS. This clone was seen a single time. Its antigen is not known.

The sample was naive CD4+ T cells from blood. The sequence derives from a man younger than 35 with type 1 diabetes. The chain links TRBV25-1 to TRBJ2-1; 7 bases are shared with TRBD2. Here the CDR3 reads CASSARARGGDEQFF. The CDR3 coding sequence is TGTGCCAGCAGCGCCCGGGCCCGTGGGGGGGATGAGCAGTTCTTC.